This T cell receptor (beta chain) was sequenced in a study of CXCR3-negative and CXCR3-positive naive CD8 T cells. The study's findings and limits: TRB CDR3s were more hydrophobic in CXCR3-positive than in CXCR3-negative naive cells.

Regarding this clonotype: Its target is not known.

The CDR3 is 14 residues long. In germline, CDR1 is MNHEY, CDR2 SVGEGT. The authors made the TRB cDNA libraries by 5' RACE using UMI labels. From the 5' RACE reads, TCRdb lists one entry per CDR3 protein and no DNA. This sample's clone table lists some 68,000 distinct CDR3 sequences. The sequence was collected from a human donor in good health. Some clones in this sample may be carry-over from other donors' samples. This rearrangement joins TRBV6-2 or TRBV6-3 to TRBJ2-3; the TCRdb call, TRBD1, lacks DNA for checking. The sample comprised naive CXCR3+ CD8+ T cells from blood. Subset: CD45RO-CCR7+CD27+CD95- naive CD8+ T cells expressing CXCR3 (TNR3+). CDR3 amino acids: CASRRGEGPVTQYF.